Below are 16 T cell receptor beta chains sequenced from a single sample in a study of T cells in Graves' hyperthyroidism and ophthalmopathy. RNA transcripts were the template for amplifying TCR beta CDR3 regions. During a first-round RT-PCR of the TCR CDR3, the HTBI primer set was used. TCRdb independently ran MiXCR on the multiplex PCR reads; one entry per CDR3 protein. The table records 340,000 or so distinct CDR3 sequences, approximately 17% of them present only once. The source material was blood. The receptors stem from a man in his thirties or forties with Graves' hyperthyroidism.

At least ten counts were recorded for this clonotype. The V call is TRBV2, the J call TRBJ2-1, with TRBD1 identical over 9 bases. The CDR3 has 11 residues. The junction had 4 bases not matched to a gene; V was cut back by 6 bases and J by 13 bases. Per germline, CDR1 SNHLY and CDR2 FYNNEI. CDR3 loop: CASRAQGAQFF. DNA for the CDR3: TGTGCCAGCAGGGCACAGGGGGCCCAGTTCTTC.

This clonotype has just one count. An end of the junction differs from the germline gene, which may be a read error. The chain has TRBV7-2 and TRBJ2-7; 9 bases fit TRBD2. This CDR3 spans 13 amino acids. In germline, CDR1 is SGHTA, CDR2 FQGNSA. The CDR3, as DNA: TGTGCCACCAGCGCGGGAGGGGTTTACGAGCAGTACTTC. As protein: CATSAGGVYEQYF.

The chain is built from TRBV19 and TRBJ2-3; 7 positions match TRBD2. V dropped 7 bases and J dropped 4; count of bases not matched to a gene: 5. The CDR3 covers 13 residues. In germline, CDR1 is LNHDA, CDR2 SQIVND (reference sequence). CDR3 loop: CASKSGNSDTQYF. CDR3 sequence (DNA): TGTGCCAGTAAGAGCGGGAACTCAGATACGCAGTATTTT.

There are a few counts of this clonotype. This chain uses TRBV20-1 with TRBJ2-1; no clear D. This CDR3 comprises 13 residues. Between the trimmed V and J ends, which lost 2 bases and 0 bases, there was a span of 5 bases. Per germline, CDR1 DFQATT and CDR2 SNEGSKA (reference sequence). The CDR3 sequence: CSARPFSYNEQFF. For the CDR3, the DNA is TGCAGTGCTAGACCTTTCTCCTACAATGAGCAGTTCTTC.

V usage is TRBV10-1 and J usage is TRBJ2-5; 7 bases fit TRBD2. The CDR3 covers 14 residues. V lost 0 bases and J lost 5; bases outside the gene matches: 3. In germline, CDR1 is WNHNN, CDR2 SYGVQD (reference sequence). The DNA for the CDR3 is TGCGCCAGCAGTGAGTCTCGCGGGAGTGAGACCCAGTACTTC. Amino acid sequence: CASSESRGSETQYF.

Points on this clonotype: Being one base from a much bigger clone, this may be a read error. This chain links TRBV7-3 with TRBJ2-2; possible D gene TRBD2, 5 bases. The CDR3 is made up of 13 amino acids. Germline values: CDR1 SGHTA, CDR2 FQGTGA. The CDR3 spells CASRRGNTGELLF. The DNA for the CDR3 is TGTGCCAGCAGACGGGGAAACACCGGGGAGCTGCTTTTT. The full variable domain, with the rest looked up from reference TRBV7-3 and TRBJ2-2, is GAGVSQTPSNKVTEKGKYVELRCDPISGHTALYWYRQSLGQGPEFLIYFQGTGAADDSGLPNDRFFAVRPEGSVSTLKIQRTERGDSAVYLCASRRGNTGELLFGEGSRLTVL.

This clonotype came up many times. CDR3 sequence: CASSYGQAETQYF. CDR3 nucleotide sequence: TGTGCCAGCAGCTATGGACAGGCGGAGACCCAGTACTTC. J is TRBJ2-5 and V is TRBV11-2, with 7 bases fitting TRBD1. The CDR3 spans 13 residues. CDR1 SGHAT and CDR2 FQNNGV come from the germline V gene. The J segment lost 5 bases and the V segment lost 4 bases, leaving 4 bases of the junction unmatched.

The V and J genes are TRBV19 and TRBJ1-5; possible D gene TRBD1, 6 bases. The ends were cut back, 10 bases at V and 5 bases at J, with 18 bases in the middle. CDR1 LNHDA and CDR2 SQIVND come from the germline V gene (reference sequence). There are 14 residues in the CDR3. CDR3 loop: CATRRGTGDQPQHF. CDR3 sequence (DNA): TGTGCCACTAGAAGGGGGACGGGGGATCAGCCCCAGCATTTT. Complete variable domain (other parts from reference TRBV19 and TRBJ1-5): DGGITQSPKYLFRKEGQNVTLSCEQNLNHDAMYWYRQDPGQGLRLIYYSQIVNDFQKGDIAEGYSVSREKKESFPLTVTSAQKNPTAFYLCATRRGTGDQPQHFGDGTRLSIL.

The CDR3 DNA is TGTGCCAGCACCTATTATCCCTACCCTGGGGAGGGGGCCAACGTCCTGACTTTC. This encodes CASTYYPYPGEGANVLTF. This chain uses TRBV7-2 with TRBJ2-6, with D maybe TRBD2 (5 bases). Germline V gives CDR1 SGHTA, CDR2 FQGNSA. The CDR3 covers 18 residues. V lost 7 bases and J 4 bases, leaving 23 bases between the germline ends.

This chain joins TRBV11-2 and TRBJ2-5; no clear D gene. Trimming removed 5 bases at V and 5 bases at J, with 15 bases between. Germline values: CDR1 SGHAT, CDR2 FQNNGV. The CDR3 runs 14 residues. The CDR3, as DNA: TGTGCCAGCAGCCTTTCCGTTGGGATGGAGACCCAGTACTTC. Residues: CASSLSVGMETQYF. Variable domain in full (rest from reference TRBV11-2 and TRBJ2-5): EAGVAQSPRYKIIEKRQSVAFWCNPISGHATLYWYQQILGQGPKLLIQFQNNGVVDDSQLPKDRFSAERLKGVDSTLKIQPAKLEDSAVYLCASSLSVGMETQYFGPGTRLLVL.

This clonotype was seen ten or more times. The genes are TRBV20-1 and TRBJ2-1; 12 nucleotides align to TRBD2. CDR3 length: 19 residues. Trimming removed 2 bases from V and 7 bases from J; junction bases left unmatched: 18. The germline V gene encodes CDR1 DFQATT and CDR2 SNEGSKA (reference sequence). The CDR3 DNA reads TGCAGTGCTAGAAATCCCGGAGGGCTAGCGGGAGGGCTGAGTAATGAGCAGTTCTTC. It specifies CSARNPGGLAGGLSNEQFF.

This clonotype has at least ten counts. The genes are TRBV6-1 and TRBJ2-3; D is ambiguous. V was trimmed by 6 bases and J by 6 bases, leaving 16 bases between them. The CDR3 is 14 residues long. Germline-derived CDR1 and CDR2 are MNHNS and SASEGT. The CDR3 DNA reads as TGTGCCAGCAGATCACCCGGCCCCCTGGATACGCAGTATTTT. Residues: CASRSPGPLDTQYF.

CDR3 nucleotide sequence: TGTGCCAGCAGCTTAACCGACAAGGACAATGAGCAGTTCTTC. Protein sequence: CASSLTDKDNEQFF. The chain is built from TRBV7-3 and TRBJ2-1; unclear D gene. There are 14 residues in the CDR3. V lost 0 bases, J lost 5 bases, and 8 bases lay in between. Germline V gives CDR1 SGHTA, CDR2 FQGTGA.

V usage is TRBV5-5 and J usage is TRBJ1-2; unclear D gene. CDR1 and CDR2 from the germline V gene are SGHKS and YYEKEE (reference sequence). The CDR3 extends over 14 amino acids. Trimming took 3 bases from V and 4 from J, leaving 13 bases between them. CDR3 region: CASSSWTAFYGYTF. In DNA form, the CDR3 reads TGTGCCAGCAGCTCATGGACGGCGTTCTATGGCTACACCTTC.

In regard to this clonotype: With a much larger clone just one base away, this may be a read error. Here the CDR3 omits its conserved ending phenylalanine or tryptophan, so a read error is the likely source. The CDR3 bases are TGTGCCAGCAGCCGAGGACAGGGTATCGCCGGGGAGCTGTTTCTT. Amino acid sequence: CASSRGQGIAGELFL. This chain uses TRBV3-1 with TRBJ2-2, with 8 bases aligning to TRBD1. Germline loops: CDR1 LGHDT, CDR2 YNNKEL (reference sequence). The trim removed 4 bases at V and 6 bases at J, leaving 7 bases unmatched. CDR3 length equals 15 residues.

This clonotype was detected ten times or more. The V and J genes are TRBV30 and TRBJ2-1; possibly TRBD1 for D (6 bases). This CDR3 contains 12 residues. Per the germline V gene, CDR1 is GTSNPN and CDR2 is SVGIG (reference sequence). Between the trimmed V and J ends, which lost 2 bases and 6 bases, there was a span of 8 bases. CDR3 bases: TGTGCCTGGAGTCGAGGGGGCAATGAGCAGTTCTTC. It translates to CAWSRGGNEQFF.